This TCR beta chain was recorded in a study of PD-L1 blockade in urothelial cancer. Study-wide context: In about 2014, patients got going on atezolizumab, taking 1,200 mg intravenously every 3 weeks. Between 0 and 3 prior chemotherapy regimens had been given to patients.

Time point reported: peripheral blood 6 weeks after treatment start. Per-patient samples, pretreatment and on-treatment, numbered 1 to 8. CDR1 and CDR2 from the germline V gene are SGDLS and YYNGEE. The CDR3 is 13 residues long. Trimming removed 0 bases from V and 2 bases from J, with 5 bases in between. Profiling relied on immunoSEQ multiplex PCR, and the TCRdb table lists in-frame clones only, not all of them. Here the sample spans approximately 18,000 clones, under 85% being singletons. This chain connects TRBV9 to TRBJ1-2, with D unresolved. The TCR was taken from a man aged 50-60 years with urothelial cancer. The sample consisted of PBMCs, taken around atezolizumab (anti-PD-L1) treatment. For the CDR3, the DNA is TGTGCCAGCAGCGTAGCCAGGAACTATGGCTACACCTTC. Protein sequence: CASSVARNYGYTF.